These T cell receptor beta chains were read from a single sample in a study of cytomegalovirus exposure and HLA in healthy donors. Assay used: immunoSEQ multiplex PCR; TCRdb lists only in-frame clones, some missing. The sample yields 250,000 to 400,000 clones, roughly 87% seen once. Sequencing was performed on PBMCs. The receptors were gathered from a man younger than 40 in good health and CMV-seronegative. Each CDR3 is given with its conserved first and last residue. Fields, in order: clone size, CDR3 length, J gene, V gene, D gene, CDR3 protein, CDR3 DNA. A D gene is named only where the DNA matches it firmly. Clone size appears in some rows only: once, few, many, or a class for an expanded clone.

>NA|15|TRBJ1-1|TRBV7-9|NA
CASTGATGLDTEAFF
TGTGCCAGCACCGGTGCTACGGGGTTGGACACTGAAGCTTTCTTT
>NA|13|TRBJ1-2|TRBV9|NA
CASSVGTGYGYTF
TGTGCCAGCAGCGTAGGAACAGGGTATGGCTACACCTTC
>NA|14|TRBJ2-7|TRBV13|NA
CASSLGPGDYEQYF
TGTGCCAGCAGCTTAGGCCCAGGTGATTACGAGCAGTACTTC
>NA|15|TRBJ1-1|TRBV4-2|TRBD1
CASSQVGTGDAEAFF
TGTGCCAGCAGCCAAGTCGGGACAGGGGACGCTGAAGCTTTCTTT
>NA|15|TRBJ2-5|TRBV9|NA
CASSPRGYLGETQYF
TGTGCCAGCAGCCCGCGCGGGTATTTGGGGGAGACCCAGTACTTC
>NA|17|TRBJ2-1|TRBV19|TRBD1
CASSIMTGGASYNEQFF
TGTGCCAGTAGTATCATGACAGGGGGCGCCTCCTACAATGAGCAGTTCTTC
>once|14|TRBJ2-5|TRBV4-2|TRBD1
CAGSEQGTGETQYF
TGTGCCGGCAGCGAACAGGGGACGGGGGAGACCCAGTACTTC
>NA|14|TRBJ1-2|TRBV18|NA
CASSPLEGAYGYTF
TGTGCCAGCTCACCACTCGAGGGCGCCTATGGCTACACCTTC
>NA|15|TRBJ2-1|TRBV27|TRBD2
CASSTSGGPGNEQFF
TGTGCCAGCAGTACTAGCGGGGGGCCGGGTAATGAGCAGTTCTTC
>NA|19|TRBJ2-3|TRBV2|TRBD2
CASSLLAGAFFSSTDTQYF
TGTGCCAGCAGTCTACTAGCGGGGGCTTTTTTTTCTAGCACAGATACGCAGTATTTT
>NA|18|TRBJ1-2|TRBV6-1|NA
CASSEVVLGARANYGYTF
TGTGCCAGCAGTGAAGTGGTTTTAGGGGCCAGAGCTAACTATGGCTACACCTTC
>NA|14|TRBJ1-2|TRBV5-1|NA
CASSLYGEESGYTF
TGCGCCAGCAGCTTGTATGGAGAGGAATCCGGCTACACCTTC
>NA|16|TRBJ2-5|TRBV5-6|TRBD1
CASSRITGALGETQYF
TGTGCCAGCAGCCGTATAACAGGGGCGCTAGGGGAGACCCAGTACTTC
>NA|16|TRBJ1-6|TRBV9|TRBD1
CASSGAGGPHNSPLHF
TGTGCCAGCAGCGGGGCAGGGGGCCCTCATAATTCACCCCTCCACTTT
>NA|14|TRBJ2-2|TRBV4-1|NA
CASSQEGAARELFF
TGCGCCAGCAGCCAAGAGGGGGCGGCTCGGGAGCTGTTTTTT
>NA|14|TRBJ2-2|TRBV5-1|NA
CASSRTANTGELFF
TGCGCCAGCAGCCGGACAGCGAACACCGGGGAGCTGTTTTTT
>NA|14|TRBJ1-5|TRBV5-6|NA
CASSLRQGFQPQHF
TGTGCCAGCAGCTTGCGCCAGGGTTTTCAGCCCCAGCATTTT
>NA|15|TRBJ2-3|TRBV25-1|NA
CASSDWLSSTDTQYF
TGTGCCAGCAGTGATTGGCTTTCTAGCACAGATACGCAGTATTTT
>NA|15|TRBJ2-7|TRBV12-5|TRBD1
CASGFPDRVPYEQYF
TGTGCTAGTGGTTTCCCGGACAGGGTTCCCTACGAGCAGTACTTC
>NA|15|TRBJ2-7|TRBV7-9|TRBD1
CASSLTTGLSYEQYF
TGTGCCAGCAGCCTCACGACAGGGTTGTCCTACGAGCAGTACTTC
>NA|15|TRBJ2-7|TRBV9|TRBD1
CASSPAGQGAYEQYF
TGTGCCAGCAGCCCTGCCGGACAGGGGGCCTACGAGCAGTACTTC
>NA|13|TRBJ2-7|TRBV6-5|TRBD1
CASRTGGPYEQYF
TGTGCCAGCAGAACAGGGGGCCCCTACGAGCAGTACTTC
>NA|14|TRBJ2-7|TRBV4-1|NA
CASSPDRDNYEQYF
TGCGCCAGCAGCCCCGACAGAGACAACTACGAGCAGTACTTC
>few|15|TRBJ1-6|TRBV2|NA
CASRGGSSYNSPLHF
TGTGCCAGCAGGGGCGGGAGCTCCTATAATTCACCCCTCCACTTT
>once|15|TRBJ2-1|TRBV4-1|NA
CASSPRGPPYNEQFF
TGCGCCAGCAGCCCGCGGGGGCCCCCCTACAATGAGCAGTTCTTC
>NA|15|TRBJ1-5|TRBV6-1|TRBD1
CASRDREGGNQPQHF
TGTGCCAGCAGGGACAGGGAGGGGGGCAATCAGCCCCAGCATTTT
>NA|13|TRBJ1-1|TRBV4-1|NA
CASSQPLSTEAFF
TGCGCCAGCAGCCAACCCCTGAGCACTGAAGCTTTCTTT
>NA|14|TRBJ2-1|TRBV7-9|TRBD2
CASSPSGGHNEQFF
TGTGCCAGCAGCCCTTCGGGGGGACACAATGAGCAGTTCTTC
>NA|15|TRBJ2-1|TRBV6-5|TRBD2
CASSYGLAGRTEQFF
TGTGCCAGCAGTTACGGACTAGCGGGGCGGACTGAGCAGTTCTTC
>NA|16|TRBJ2-7|TRBV6-5|TRBD1
CASSFSSDRGNYEQYF
TGTGCCAGCAGTTTCAGTTCGGACAGGGGGAATTACGAGCAGTACTTC
>once|18|TRBJ2-6|TRBV2|TRBD1
CASSRIRDSLVGANVLTF
TGTGCCAGCAGTCGTATCCGGGACAGCCTCGTGGGGGCCAACGTCCTGACTTTC
>NA|18|TRBJ1-1|TRBV7-8|TRBD1
CASSLVFQTGVMNTEAFF
TGTGCCAGCAGCTTAGTTTTTCAGACAGGGGTAATGAACACTGAAGCTTTCTTT
>NA|16|TRBJ1-2|TRBV11-2|NA
CASSFPSGGPNYGYTF
TGTGCCAGCAGCTTCCCCTCGGGGGGGCCAAACTATGGCTACACCTTC
>NA|13|TRBJ1-1|TRBV6-5|NA
CASRDWEGTEAFF
TGTGCCAGCAGAGACTGGGAGGGCACTGAAGCTTTCTTT
>NA|15|TRBJ2-1|TRBV4-1|NA
CASSLTTSSYNEQFF
TGCGCCAGCAGCCTGACAACTAGCTCCTACAATGAGCAGTTCTTC
>NA|17|TRBJ2-7|TRBV12-5|NA
CASGLVQVTEGSYEQYF
TGTGCTAGTGGTTTGGTACAAGTGACGGAGGGATCCTACGAGCAGTACTTC
>NA|14|TRBJ1-6|TRBV30|NA
CAWSVLTLISPLHF
TGTGCCTGGAGTGTACTCACCCTAATATCACCCCTCCACTTT